These 32 T cell receptor beta chains came from one sample sequenced in a study of T cell changes during pregnancy in multiple sclerosis. Sequencing was performed with immunoSEQ multiplex PCR; in TCRdb, only in-frame clones are kept and a portion is missing. The sample lists 90,000 to 100,000 clones; 90% to 95% were seen once. This specimen was peripheral blood, taken in the third trimester of pregnancy. All receptors derive from a female donor with multiple sclerosis, enrolled in a pregnancy study.

The table lists this clone with a count of one. The gene calls are TRBV6-5 and TRBJ1-6; D gene uncertain. The CDR3 covers 16 residues. Deletions cut 4 bases from V and 7 bases from J, with 17 bases between. Looked up from germline, CDR1 is MNHEY and CDR2 is SVGAGI. The CDR3 DNA is TGTGCCAGCAGTTCCTTCGCCGGTTCGGGGAATTCACCCCTCCACTTT. Translating it yields CASSSFAGSGNSPLHF.

The V and J genes are TRBV2 and TRBJ2-1; tentatively, D is TRBD2 (5 bases). Germline assignment: CDR1 SNHLY and CDR2 FYNNEI. V was cut by 4 bases and J by 8 bases, with 18 bases left in between. The CDR3 extends over 15 amino acids. The CDR3 nucleotides are TGTGCCAGCAGTGGTAGCGAAGGGAATGACGATGAGCAGTTCTTC. It codes for CASSGSEGNDDEQFF.

In its sample, this clone was seen once. The chain is built from TRBV6-4 and TRBJ2-2; 9 bases map to TRBD1. From germline, CDR1 is MRHNA and CDR2 SNTAGT. The length of the CDR3 is 14 residues. J was trimmed by 4 bases and V by 7 bases; bases with no gene match: 4. CDR3 sequence (DNA): TGTGCCAGCAAACAGGGGGCGATCACCGGGGAGCTGTTTTTT. Translated: CASKQGAITGELFF.

The gene calls are TRBV10-3 and TRBJ2-1, with 13 bases that match TRBD2. With 6 bases clipped from V and 3 bases from J, the junction kept 8 bases outside the gene matches. Germline values: CDR1 ENHRY, CDR2 SYGVKD. The CDR3 is 17 amino acids. This CDR3 is CAISRTSGSSVYNEQFF. CDR3 in DNA: TGTGCCATCAGCCGGACTAGCGGGAGTTCGGTCTACAATGAGCAGTTCTTC.

The rearrangement uses TRBV2 and TRBJ2-1, with TRBD1 matching over 8 bases. The CDR3 is made up of 14 amino acids. Germline V CDR1 and CDR2: SNHLY, FYNNEI. The ends lost 1 base at V and 9 bases at J; junction bases unmatched: 5. The CDR3 coding sequence is TGTGCCAGCAGTGAAGTACAGGGGGTCGGTGAGCAGTTCTTC. Translated, it gives CASSEVQGVGEQFF.

This chain joins TRBV4-2 and TRBJ2-7, with 10 bases identical to TRBD2. The J segment lost 0 bases and the V segment lost 3 bases, leaving 11 bases of the junction unmatched. CDR1 LGHNA and CDR2 YNFKEQ come from the germline V gene. CDR3 length equals 18 residues. The CDR3 sequence: CASSQDSMTSGFSYEQYF. CDR3 in DNA: TGTGCCAGCAGCCAGGACTCAATGACTAGCGGGTTCTCCTACGAGCAGTACTTC.

This rearrangement joins TRBV30 to TRBJ1-5; D gene ambiguous. The V end was cut by 0 bases, the J end by 3 bases, with 15 bases between. This CDR3 spans 16 amino acids. Germline assignment: CDR1 GTSNPN and CDR2 SVGIG (reference sequence). Written as DNA, the CDR3 is TGTGCCTGGAGTGTTAGTCTTTCGAGGATCAATCAGCCCCAGCATTTT. This sequence encodes CAWSVSLSRINQPQHF. Drawing the rest from reference TRBV30 and TRBJ1-5, the complete variable domain is SQTIHQWPATLVQPVGSPLSLECTVEGTSNPNLYWYRQAAGRGLQLLFYSVGIGQISSEVPQNLSASRPQDRQFILSSKKLLLSDSGFYLCAWSVSLSRINQPQHFGDGTRLSIL.

The chain uses TRBV6-1 and TRBJ2-3, with 10 nucleotides matching TRBD2. In germline, CDR1 is MNHNS, CDR2 SASEGT. The V and J ends lost 4 bases and 1 base, in that order; junction bases with no gene match: 5. The CDR3 covers 16 residues. Written as DNA, the CDR3 is TGTGCCAGCAGTGGGGCAGCGGGAGGGCGCACAGATACGCAGTATTTT. Its protein is CASSGAAGGRTDTQYF.

This rearrangement joins TRBV5-1 to TRBJ2-3; 12 bases map to TRBD1. There are 16 residues in the CDR3. The V gene end was trimmed by 4 bases and the J gene end by 4 bases; junction bases not matched to a gene: 7. CDR1 SGHRS and CDR2 YFSETQ come from the germline V gene. The CDR3 loop reads CASSIRDRGLSDTQYF. CDR3 bases: TGCGCCAGCAGCATCCGGGACAGGGGGCTATCAGATACGCAGTATTTT. Supplemented by reference TRBV5-1 and TRBJ2-3, the full variable domain reads KAGVTQTPRYLIKTRGQQVTLSCSPISGHRSVSWYQQTPGQGLQFLFEYFSETQRNKGNFPGRFSGRQFSNSRSEMNVSTLELGDSALYLCASSIRDRGLSDTQYFGPGTRLTVL.

The gene calls are TRBV7-3 and TRBJ1-1; D unresolved. Germline CDR1 reads SGHTA; CDR2 reads FQGTGA. The CDR3 consists of 15 residues. Trimming shortened V by 4 bases and J by 5 bases, and 17 bases separated the two germline ends. CDR3 nucleotides: TGTGCCAGCAGCTCCAACGACAAGACCAGTACTGAAGCTTTCTTT. This translates into CASSSNDKTSTEAFF. Supplemented by reference TRBV7-3 and TRBJ1-1, the full variable domain reads GAGVSQTPSNKVTEKGKYVELRCDPISGHTALYWYRQSLGQGPEFLIYFQGTGAADDSGLPNDRFFAVRPEGSVSTLKIQRTERGDSAVYLCASSSNDKTSTEAFFGQGTRLTVV.

The V and J genes are TRBV5-4 and TRBJ2-2; 8 bases align to TRBD1. With 1 base clipped from V and 5 bases from J, the junction kept 7 bases outside the gene matches. Germline values: CDR1 SGHNT, CDR2 YYREEE (reference sequence). The CDR3 extends over 16 amino acids. The CDR3 region has the DNA TGTGCCAGCAGCTTGTGGCAGGGGGCGAGTACCGGGGAGCTGTTTTTT. Protein: CASSLWQGASTGELFF.

The V gene is TRBV19, the J gene TRBJ2-2; 10 bases fit TRBD1. The length of the CDR3 is 17 residues. Germline V gives CDR1 LNHDA, CDR2 SQIVND (reference sequence). V was pared by 2 bases and J by 4 bases, with 7 bases of the junction left unmatched. DNA for the CDR3: TGTGCCAGTAGTATAAGACAGGGGGCGCGAGGCACCGGGGAGCTGTTTTTT. Translation gives CASSIRQGARGTGELFF.

CDR3 amino acids: CASSQHDEQYF. The CDR3 bases are TGTGCCAGCAGCCAACACGACGAGCAGTACTTC. V usage is TRBV7-9 and J usage is TRBJ2-7; D gene uncertain. The V and J ends lost 5 bases and 5 bases respectively, with 7 bases between them. Germline V gene sequence: CDR1 SEHNR, CDR2 FQNEAQ (reference sequence). The CDR3 runs to 11 residues.

The CDR3 DNA reads TGTGCCACCAGCAGAGATGGGGAACAGGGCCACTATGGCTACACCTTC. This sequence encodes CATSRDGEQGHYGYTF. J is TRBJ1-2 and V is TRBV15, with D perhaps matching TRBD1 (6 bases). This CDR3 comprises 16 residues. The germline V gene encodes CDR1 LNHNV and CDR2 YYDKDF (reference sequence). V lost 0 bases to trimming and J lost 3 bases, with 14 bases between them.

V gene TRBV7-6 combines with J gene TRBJ2-2; 9 bases fit TRBD2. The CDR3 has 19 amino acids. Trimming took 2 bases from V and 7 from J; bases not matched to a gene: 17. From germline, CDR1 is SGHVS and CDR2 FNYEAQ. As DNA, the CDR3 is TGTGCCAGCAGCTTATACCCTATTCGGCGGGAGGGCCCGGGCGGGGAGCTGTTTTTT. This gives the protein CASSLYPIRREGPGGELFF.

This chain connects TRBV7-2 to TRBJ2-1, with TRBD2 matching over 7 bases. From germline, CDR1 is SGHTA and CDR2 FQGNSA. J gave up 4 bases and V 5 bases, and 11 bases lay outside the gene matches. The CDR3 sequence is 16 residues long. The chain's CDR3 is CASSRSRLAPYNEQFF. In nucleotides, the CDR3 is TGTGCCAGCAGCCGTTCGAGACTAGCTCCTTACAATGAGCAGTTCTTC.

The chain combines TRBV27 with TRBJ1-5, with a weak D call TRBD1 (5 bases). The V gene lost 3 bases and the J gene lost 4 bases, with 13 bases spanning the gap. The CDR3 length is 15 residues. Germline CDR1 is MNHEY and CDR2 is SMNVEV (reference sequence). In nucleotides, the CDR3 is TGTGCCAGCAGTTTGGGTACGCAGGGTAATCAGCCCCAGCATTTT. The encoded protein is CASSLGTQGNQPQHF.

Note on this clone: Sequence at one end of the junction differs from germline and may be a read error. The chain recombines TRBV6-5 with TRBJ2-1, with 8 nucleotides matching TRBD2. The CDR3 is 13 residues long. Germline lookup yields CDR1 MNHEY and CDR2 SVGAGI. The CDR3 here is CASSYSAVGLEIF. The CDR3 DNA sequence: TGTGCCAGCAGTTACTCGGCGGTGGGACTAGAAATCTTC.

This rearrangement joins TRBV9 to TRBJ1-4; no reliable D call. This CDR3 is 16 amino acids long. Trimming left V 0 bases short and J 0 bases short, with 9 bases between. Per germline, CDR1 SGDLS and CDR2 YYNGEE. DNA for the CDR3: TGTGCCAGCAGCGTAGCGGGAGGCACAACTAATGAAAAACTGTTTTTT. Protein sequence: CASSVAGGTTNEKLFF.

The genes are TRBV6-4 and TRBJ2-3; 7 nucleotides match TRBD1. The junction had 0 bases not matched to a gene; V was cut back by 0 bases and J by 0 bases. The CDR3 has 15 residues. Germline V gene data show CDR1 as MRHNA and CDR2 as SNTAGT. CDR3 residues: CASSDSGQSTDTQYF. The CDR3 coding sequence is TGTGCCAGCAGTGACTCGGGACAGAGCACAGATACGCAGTATTTT.

The CDR3 nucleotides read TGTGCCAGTAGTTGGACAGGACCCCTTAGCAACACCGGGGAGCTGTTTTTT. Its translation: CASSWTGPLSNTGELFF. The J gene is TRBJ2-2, the V gene TRBV19; TRBD1 agrees at 7 bases. V was clipped by 5 bases and J by 2 bases; unmatched bases: 11. From germline, CDR1 is LNHDA and CDR2 SQIVND (reference sequence). This CDR3 comprises 17 residues.

J is TRBJ1-5 and V is TRBV6-5; 8 bases are a match to TRBD1. There are 15 residues in the CDR3. The V and J ends lost 7 bases and 4 bases, in that order; junction bases with no gene match: 9. Germline V gene lookup returns CDR1 MNHEY and CDR2 SVGAGI. The CDR3 reads CASTPNRGANQPQHF. For the CDR3, the DNA is TGTGCCAGCACCCCTAACAGGGGGGCTAATCAGCCCCAGCATTTT.

The chain links TRBV10-3 to TRBJ2-1; TRBD2 aligns across 12 bases. The CDR3 totals 13 residues. With 10 bases clipped from V and 8 bases from J, the junction kept 6 bases outside the gene matches. Germline V gives CDR1 ENHRY, CDR2 SYGVKD. CDR3 DNA sequence: TGTGCCACTTGGACTAGCGGGATTTATGAGCAGTTCTTC. Encoded protein: CATWTSGIYEQFF.

The chain employs TRBV2 and TRBJ1-5; 8 positions match TRBD1. V shed 4 bases and J 6 bases; nucleotides not matched to a gene: 14. Per the germline V gene, CDR1 is SNHLY and CDR2 is FYNNEI. CDR3 length: 17 residues. For the CDR3, the DNA is TGTGCCAGCAGTGCTGCCGGGACAGGAAGCTTCACTCAGCCCCAGCATTTT. This sequence encodes CASSAAGTGSFTQPQHF.

CDR3 region: CASSTRRQGPGGNQPQHF. The CDR3 DNA follows: TGTGCCAGTAGTACTAGGAGACAGGGTCCGGGGGGCAATCAGCCCCAGCATTTT. This chain uses TRBV19 with TRBJ1-5; 7 positions agree with TRBD1. This CDR3 comprises 18 residues. J lost 2 bases, V lost 4 bases, and 14 bases had no gene match. From germline, CDR1 is LNHDA and CDR2 SQIVND (reference sequence).

The V gene is TRBV5-4, the J gene TRBJ2-1; 10 bases line up with TRBD1. There are 14 residues in the CDR3. Trimming removed 4 bases from V and 6 bases from J; junction bases left unmatched: 4. Per the germline V gene, CDR1 is SGHNT and CDR2 is YYREEE (reference sequence). CDR3 bases: TGTGCCAGCAGCACAGGACAGGGGGTCAATGAGCAGTTCTTC. It translates to CASSTGQGVNEQFF. The whole variable domain, remainder taken from reference TRBV5-4 and TRBJ2-1, is ETGVTQSPTHLIKTRGQQVTLRCSSQSGHNTVSWYQQALGQGPQFIFQYYREEENGRGNFPPRFSGLQFPNYSSELNVNALELDDSALYLCASSTGQGVNEQFFGPGTRLTVL.

V and J are TRBV5-1 and TRBJ1-1; D is possibly TRBD1 (6 bases). Deletions cut 4 bases from V and 2 bases from J, with 12 bases between. Germline CDR1 is SGHRS and CDR2 is YFSETQ. CDR3 length: 14 residues. The chain's CDR3 is CASSPRGVNTEAFF. The CDR3 DNA reads TGCGCCAGCAGCCCCAGGGGTGTAAACACTGAAGCTTTCTTT.

CDR3: CASSPGTVASYEQYF. CDR3 sequence (DNA): TGTGCCAGCAGCCCAGGGACAGTCGCCTCCTACGAGCAGTACTTC. This chain joins TRBV5-8 and TRBJ2-7, with 7 nucleotides matching TRBD1. Germline-derived CDR1 and CDR2 are SGHTS and YDEGEE. V gave up 4 bases and J gave up 0 bases; unmatched junction bases: 7. CDR3 length: 15 residues. Supplemented by reference TRBV5-8 and TRBJ2-7, the full variable domain reads EAGVTQSPTHLIKTRGQQATLRCSPISGHTSVYWYQQALGLGLQFLLWYDEGEERNRGNFPPRFSGRQFPNYSSELNVNALELEDSALYLCASSPGTVASYEQYFGPGTRLTVT.

V usage is TRBV28 and J usage is TRBJ2-7; 12 nucleotides agree with TRBD2. CDR1 is MDHEN and CDR2 is SYDVKM in the germline V gene. The CDR3 length is 12 residues. V shed 7 bases and J 7 bases; nucleotides not matched to a gene: 2. The CDR3 DNA is TGTGCCAGCATTGGACTAGCGGGGGAGCAGTACTTC. Its translation: CASIGLAGEQYF.

This chain joins TRBV6-4 and TRBJ2-3; tentative D call: TRBD1 (5 bases). The CDR3 consists of 14 residues. The ends were cut back, 10 bases at V and 1 base at J, with 15 bases in the middle. The germline V gene has CDR1 MRHNA and CDR2 SNTAGT. CDR3 DNA: TGTGCCACCCGCCCGGACACCGGCACAGATACGCAGTATTTT. Translated, it gives CATRPDTGTDTQYF.

V and J are TRBV9 and TRBJ1-1; 9 nucleotides align to TRBD1. Germline V gives CDR1 SGDLS, CDR2 YYNGEE. The trim removed 4 bases at V and 4 bases at J, leaving 5 bases unmatched. This CDR3 comprises 14 residues. The CDR3 DNA reads as TGTGCCAGCAGCCTGGGACAGGGTGGCACTGAAGCTTTCTTT. Translated, it gives CASSLGQGGTEAFF.

The table lists this clone with a count of one. The chain links TRBV7-9 to TRBJ2-1; D gene ambiguous. V gave up 3 bases and J gave up 10 bases, with 16 bases separating them. CDR3 length equals 14 residues. The germline gives CDR1 SEHNR, CDR2 FQNEAQ (reference sequence). The CDR3 DNA sequence: TGTGCCAGCAGCTTGCGCAGCTTGACAAACGAGCAGTTCTTC. Amino acid sequence: CASSLRSLTNEQFF.